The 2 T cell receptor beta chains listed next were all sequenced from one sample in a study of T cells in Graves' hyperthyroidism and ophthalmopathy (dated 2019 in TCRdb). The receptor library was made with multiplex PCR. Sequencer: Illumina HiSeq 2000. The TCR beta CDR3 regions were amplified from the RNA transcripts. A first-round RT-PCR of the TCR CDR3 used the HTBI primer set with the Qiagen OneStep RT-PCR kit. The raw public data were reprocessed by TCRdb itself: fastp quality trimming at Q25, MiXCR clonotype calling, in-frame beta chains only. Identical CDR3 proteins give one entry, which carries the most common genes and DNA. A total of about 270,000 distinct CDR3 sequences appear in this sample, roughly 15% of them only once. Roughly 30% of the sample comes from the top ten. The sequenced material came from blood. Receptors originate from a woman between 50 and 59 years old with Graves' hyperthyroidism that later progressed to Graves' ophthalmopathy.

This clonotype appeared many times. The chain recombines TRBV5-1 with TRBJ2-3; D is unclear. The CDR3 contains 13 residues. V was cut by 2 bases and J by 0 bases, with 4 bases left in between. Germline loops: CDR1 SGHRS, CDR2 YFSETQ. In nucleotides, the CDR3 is TGCGCCAGCAGCTTACCAAGCACAGATACGCAGTATTTT. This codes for CASSLPSTDTQYF. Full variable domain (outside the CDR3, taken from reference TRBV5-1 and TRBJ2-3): KAGVTQTPRYLIKTRGQQVTLSCSPISGHRSVSWYQQTPGQGLQFLFEYFSETQRNKGNFPGRFSGRQFSNSRSEMNVSTLELGDSALYLCASSLPSTDTQYFGPGTRLTVL.

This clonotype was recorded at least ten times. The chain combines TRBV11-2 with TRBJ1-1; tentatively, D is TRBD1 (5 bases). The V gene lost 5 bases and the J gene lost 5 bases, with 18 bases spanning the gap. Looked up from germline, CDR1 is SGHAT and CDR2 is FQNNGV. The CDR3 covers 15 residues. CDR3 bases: TGTGCCAGCAGCCCCCCGACAGAGAGAAGTACTGAAGCTTTCTTT. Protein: CASSPPTERSTEAFF.